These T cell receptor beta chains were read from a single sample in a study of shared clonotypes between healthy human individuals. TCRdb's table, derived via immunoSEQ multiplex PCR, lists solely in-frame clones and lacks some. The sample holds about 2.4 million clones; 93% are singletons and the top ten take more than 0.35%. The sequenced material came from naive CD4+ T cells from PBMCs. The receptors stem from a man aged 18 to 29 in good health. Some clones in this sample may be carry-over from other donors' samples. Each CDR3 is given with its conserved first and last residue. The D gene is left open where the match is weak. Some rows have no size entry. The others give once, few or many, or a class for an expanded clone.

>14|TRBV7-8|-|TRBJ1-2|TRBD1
TGTGCCAGCAGCTCAGCCAGGGGGAGCAATGGCTACACCTTC
CASSSARGSNGYTF
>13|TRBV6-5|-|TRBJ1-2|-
TGTGCCAGCAGGCCCGGGCCCCTCTATGGCTACACCTTC
CASRPGPLYGYTF
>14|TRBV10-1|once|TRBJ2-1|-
TGCGCCAGCAGTGAGTCGGGCAGCGGGAATGAGCAGTTCTTC
CASSESGSGNEQFF
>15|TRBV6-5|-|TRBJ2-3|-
TGTGCCAGCAGCCCGAAAAGGCCCGCCTTAGATACGCAGTATTTT
CASSPKRPALDTQYF
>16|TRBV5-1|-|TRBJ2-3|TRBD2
TGCGCCAGCAGCCCGCTAGCGGGAGGAGTCACAGATACGCAGTATTTT
CASSPLAGGVTDTQYF
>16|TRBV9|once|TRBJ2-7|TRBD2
TGTGCCAGCAGCGAAACTGGGACTAGCGGGAGTTACGAGCAGTACTTC
CASSETGTSGSYEQYF
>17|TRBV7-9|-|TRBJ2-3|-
TGTGCCAGCAGCCGGATGGGGAGGGGGCCCCCCACAGATACGCAGTATTTT
CASSRMGRGPPTDTQYF
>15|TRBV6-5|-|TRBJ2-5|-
TGTGCCAGCAGTTACTCGGTGAAGCGGGAAGAGACCCAGTACTTC
CASSYSVKREETQYF
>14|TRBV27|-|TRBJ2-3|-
TGTGCCAGCAGTTTTGGAAGCTTCACAGATACGCAGTATTTT
CASSFGSFTDTQYF
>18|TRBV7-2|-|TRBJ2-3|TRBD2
TGTGCCAGCAGCTCGGGGACTAGCGGGAGTCGATTGACAGATACGCAGTATTTT
CASSSGTSGSRLTDTQYF
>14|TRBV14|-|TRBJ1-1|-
TGTGCCAGCAGCCAAGCTACGGAGAACACTGAAGCTTTCTTT
CASSQATENTEAFF
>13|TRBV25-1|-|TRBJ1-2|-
TGTGCCAGCAGTGACAGGTTGTTCTATGGCTACACCTTC
CASSDRLFYGYTF
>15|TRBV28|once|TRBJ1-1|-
TGTGCCAGCAGGCCCTTTGAGTTTCTGAACACTGAAGCTTTCTTT
CASRPFEFLNTEAFF
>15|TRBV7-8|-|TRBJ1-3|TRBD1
TGTGCCAGCAGCCCCGGGACAGACTCTGGAAACACCATATATTTT
CASSPGTDSGNTIYF
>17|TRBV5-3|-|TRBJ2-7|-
TGTGCCAGAAGCTCGGTTGACTATCCGGGAGCCTCCTACGAGCAGTACTTC
CARSSVDYPGASYEQYF
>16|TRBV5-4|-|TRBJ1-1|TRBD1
TGTGCCAGCAGCGGGGCTAGACAGGGGAGGAACACTGAAGCTTTCTTT
CASSGARQGRNTEAFF
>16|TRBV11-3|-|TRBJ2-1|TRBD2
TGTGCCAGCAGCTTAGTGTCTAGCGGGAGACGGGATGAGCAGTTCTTC
CASSLVSSGRRDEQFF
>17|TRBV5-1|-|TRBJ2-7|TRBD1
TGCGCCAGCAGCTTGCGGACAGGGGTCACCGGCTCCTACGAGCAGTACTTC
CASSLRTGVTGSYEQYF
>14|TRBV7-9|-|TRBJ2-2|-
TGTGCCAGCAGCTTCAGTATTAACACCGGGGAGCTGTTTTTT
CASSFSINTGELFF
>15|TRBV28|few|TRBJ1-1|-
TGTGCCAGCAGAGCGATAGACGGGCCATTCTTTGAAGCTTTCTTT
CASRAIDGPFFEAFF
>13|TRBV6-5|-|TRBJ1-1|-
TGTGCCAGCAAAAGGACGGCGAACACTGAAGCTTTCTTT
CASKRTANTEAFF
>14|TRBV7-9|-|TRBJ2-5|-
TGTGCCAGCAGCTTAGCGTCGTCAGAAGAGACCCAGTACTTC
CASSLASSEETQYF
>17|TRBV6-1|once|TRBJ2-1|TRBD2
TGTGCCAGCAGTGACCCTAGCGGAAGATACTCCTACAATGAGCAGTTCTTC
CASSDPSGRYSYNEQFF
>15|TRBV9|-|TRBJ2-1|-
TGTGCCAGCAGCTTTACAGGGACAACAGGGTATGAGCAGTTCTTC
CASSFTGTTGYEQFF